The rows below give T cell receptor beta chains drawn from one sample of a study of cytomegalovirus exposure and HLA in healthy donors. Some clones are missing from TCRdb's copy, which holds only in-frame ones; the method was immunoSEQ multiplex PCR. The sample includes about 160,000 clones, roughly three quarters of them seen just once. Sequenced input: PBMCs. The receptors were gathered from a man younger than 30 in good health and CMV-seropositive. Both conserved end residues are trimmed from each CDR3.

v_gene	CDR3aa
TRBV19	ASRQGKVGEQF
TRBV11-2	ASSLTGVNTGELF
TRBV2	ASSDQGSYGYT
TRBV29-1	SVEQADEKLF
TRBV18	ASSPRVLGSVNYNEQF
TRBV6-5	ATKTGETQY
TRBV13	ASSLGLYTGELF
TRBV19	ASSSGQYRTGELF
TRBV28	ASSFDRGPSSYT
TRBV6-5	ASSYSRSAGNTIY
TRBV7-2	ASSSLNSYNEQF
TRBV7-9	SSSLEDIVIK
TRBV11-3	ASSLGPGPYEQY
TRBV9	ASSASGGITDTQY
TRBV9	ASSVAGGVETQY
TRBV23-1	ASSLAGGPYEQY
TRBV7-2	ASSQAVHGTDTQY
TRBV2	ASGRGRTDTQY
TRBV29-1	SATLGILAKNIQY
TRBV19	ASSIGPANTGELF
TRBV5-6	ASIPDRGLTDTQY
TRBV6-1	ASSEVGVQPQH
TRBV7-8	ASSEGIAVGNTGELF
TRBV7-9	ASSGLEQY
TRBV4-1	ASSQETGSGANVLT
TRBV6-5	ASSQSGGSTDTQY
TRBV11-1	ASSLMPGSTDTQY
TRBV19	ASTSSGRGQPQH
TRBV2	ASSELTGRPGTGELF
TRBV11-1	ASSFRQGSYREEQY
TRBV9	ASSVVASTDTQY
TRBV7-9	SSSLYVQPGNTIY
TRBV4-2	ASSQEGGAVLRGYGYT
TRBV7-6	ASSLEGGAEAF
TRBV4-1	ASSQDLGQLGVLAGVRYEQF
TRBV4-1	ASSQRLAGASRETQY
TRBV19	ASSGRDQPQH
TRBV6-4	ASSDSSVPNYGYT
TRBV19	ASRVQEGYQETQY
TRBV7-9	ASSLAGRSYEQY
TRBV29-1	SAVLLDRGRLPSYEQY
TRBV4-1	ASSQDRNVGANVLT
TRBV5-4	ASSQMTGGGETQY
TRBV12-5	ASGFGTVNYGYT
TRBV6-5	ASSQAGLAKNIQY
TRBV7-9	ASSYEGREYYNEQF
TRBV7-8	ASSLGKPRGAKSYEQY